These 23 T cell receptor beta chains came from one sample sequenced in a study of control samples from healthy donors and cancer patients. The table came from immunoSEQ multiplex PCR; TCRdb's copy has only in-frame clones and leaves some out. The sample includes fewer than 110,000 clones, around 88% of them seen just once. Input material: blood. Receptor source: a man between 25 and 39 years old in good health.

This rearrangement joins TRBV5-1 to TRBJ1-4; TRBD1 agrees at 10 bases. CDR3 length: 16 amino acids. V gave up 0 bases and J gave up 5 bases; unmatched junction bases: 4. Germline V gives CDR1 SGHRS, CDR2 YFSETQ. DNA for the CDR3: TGCGCCAGCAGCTTGGTCGGGACAGGGGCGAATGAAAAACTGTTTTTT. It encodes CASSLVGTGANEKLFF.

This clone was seen only once. CDR3 coding DNA: TGCGCCAGCAGCCAAGAAGTGGACACTCGCTATGGCTACACCTTC. Translating it yields CASSQEVDTRYGYTF. V and J are TRBV4-1 and TRBJ1-2, with D possibly matching TRBD1 (5 bases). Looked up from germline, CDR1 is MGHRA and CDR2 is YSYEKL. The CDR3 is 15 amino acids. The ends were cut back, 0 bases at V and 4 bases at J, with 12 bases in the middle.

This chain links TRBV4-3 with TRBJ1-2; D is unresolved. V was clipped by 1 base and J by 4 bases, with 13 bases between them. The germline V gene encodes CDR1 LGHNA and CDR2 YSLEER. The CDR3 is 15 amino acids. CDR3 in DNA: TGCGCCAGCAGCCAAGGTGGGCAGGCCCTCTATGGCTACACCTTC. It yields the protein CASSQGGQALYGYTF.

The rearrangement links TRBV21-1 to TRBJ1-2. TRBV21-1 is annotated as a pseudogene. The length of the CDR3 is 13 residues. The CDR3 is CASSKAGGFGYTF. CDR3 DNA: TGTGCCAGCAGCAAAGCTGGAGGGTTTGGCTACACCTTC.

The sample holds a few counts of this clone. The chain is built from TRBV30 and TRBJ1-6, with D perhaps matching TRBD1 (6 bases). The V gene's germline CDR1 is GTSNPN and CDR2 SVGIG (reference sequence). There are 12 residues in the CDR3. V dropped 5 bases and J dropped 9 bases, with 11 bases sitting between them. The CDR3 DNA reads TGTGCCTGGTACAGGGACGGTTCACCCCTCCACTTT. Its translation: CAWYRDGSPLHF. Supplemented by reference TRBV30 and TRBJ1-6, the full variable domain reads SQTIHQWPATLVQPVGSPLSLECTVEGTSNPNLYWYRQAAGRGLQLLFYSVGIGQISSEVPQNLSASRPQDRQFILSSKKLLLSDSGFYLCAWYRDGSPLHFGNGTRLTVT.

This chain joins TRBV28 and TRBJ1-1; TRBD1 agrees at 7 bases. This CDR3 region has 15 residues. The junction had 6 bases not matched to a gene; V was cut back by 1 base and J by 4 bases. Germline values: CDR1 MDHEN, CDR2 SYDVKM. The chain's CDR3 is CASSLLGGGGTEAFF. The CDR3 nucleotides are TGTGCCAGCAGTTTATTAGGGGGCGGGGGCACTGAAGCTTTCTTT.

The chain employs TRBV14 and TRBJ2-2; the match to TRBD2 covers 10 bases. CDR3 length: 16 residues. With V trimmed by 0 bases and J by 5 bases, 3 bases remained unmatched. Germline V CDR1 and CDR2: SGHDN, FVKESK. This CDR3 reads CASSQETSGYTGELFF. Written as DNA, the CDR3 is TGTGCCAGCAGCCAAGAGACTAGCGGGTATACCGGGGAGCTGTTTTTT.

V gene TRBV12-3 or TRBV12-4 combines with J gene TRBJ1-2, with 8 positions matching TRBD1. CDR3 size: 13 residues. J was trimmed by 9 bases and V by 5 bases; bases with no gene match: 8. This CDR3 is CASSPGQARSYTF. CDR3 DNA: TGTGCCAGCAGTCCGGGACAGGCAAGGAGCTACACCTTC.

V is TRBV11-2 and J is TRBJ2-7, with D tentatively TRBD1 (5 bases). V was clipped by 1 base and J by 4 bases, with 17 bases between them. There are 16 residues in the CDR3. The germline V gene encodes CDR1 SGHAT and CDR2 FQNNGV. The DNA of the CDR3 is TGTGCCAGCAGCTTAGGGGGCTCAACTTTTCCTTACGAGCAGTACTTC. This sequence encodes CASSLGGSTFPYEQYF.

The V gene is TRBV7-2, the J gene TRBJ1-2; D unresolved. The V end was cut by 1 base, the J end by 8 bases, with 11 bases between. The CDR3 loop spans 13 amino acids. Germline values: CDR1 SGHTA, CDR2 FQGNSA. The chain's CDR3 is CASSLDSVGGYTF. The DNA of the CDR3 is TGTGCCAGCAGCTTAGATAGTGTGGGCGGCTACACCTTC. Based on the CDR3 plus reference TRBV7-2 and TRBJ1-2, the full variable domain is GAGVSQSPSNKVTEKGKDVELRCDPISGHTALYWYRQSLGQGLEFLIYFQGNSAPDKSGLPSDRFSAERTGGSVSTLTIQRTQQEDSAVYLCASSLDSVGGYTFGSGTRLTVV.

This sequence joins TRBV7-3 and TRBJ2-6; TRBD1 agrees at 7 bases. This CDR3 spans 16 amino acids. Trimming took 4 bases from V and 1 from J; bases not matched to a gene: 4. Germline V CDR1 and CDR2: SGHTA, FQGTGA. CDR3 region: CASSSTGFSGANVLTF. CDR3 nucleotide sequence: TGTGCCAGCAGCTCGACAGGGTTTTCTGGGGCCAACGTCCTGACTTTC. Variable domain in full (rest from reference TRBV7-3 and TRBJ2-6): GAGVSQTPSNKVTEKGKYVELRCDPISGHTALYWYRQSLGQGPEFLIYFQGTGAADDSGLPNDRFFAVRPEGSVSTLKIQRTERGDSAVYLCASSSTGFSGANVLTFGAGSRLTVL.

The genes are TRBV19 and TRBJ2-6; 8 nucleotides match TRBD1. Germline V lookup: CDR1 LNHDA, CDR2 SQIVND (reference sequence). The CDR3 runs to 18 residues. With V trimmed by 3 bases and J by 2 bases, 9 bases remained unmatched. CDR3 protein: CASSISARTGTGANVLTF. The CDR3, as DNA: TGTGCCAGTAGTATTTCCGCCCGGACAGGGACTGGGGCCAACGTCCTGACTTTC.

This chain links TRBV5-1 with TRBJ1-1; D possibly corresponds to TRBD1 (6 bases). Between the trimmed V and J ends, which lost 4 bases and 5 bases, there was a span of 15 bases. This CDR3 spans 14 amino acids. Germline values: CDR1 SGHRS, CDR2 YFSETQ. The CDR3 coding sequence is TGCGCCAGCAGCAGACTGACAGGTGGGACTGAAGCTTTCTTT. Translated: CASSRLTGGTEAFF.

The chain links TRBV12-3 or TRBV12-4 to TRBJ2-3, with D hard to call. The CDR3 consists of 13 residues. With 1 base removed from V and 0 bases from J, the gap between germline ends came to 2 bases. The CDR3 loop is CASSLDSTDTQYF. CDR3 coding DNA: TGTGCCAGCAGTTTAGACAGCACAGATACGCAGTATTTT.

The chain recombines TRBV10-2 with TRBJ1-1; 7 nucleotides agree with TRBD1. The CDR3 sequence is 11 residues long. Germline V gives CDR1 WSHSY, CDR2 SAAADI. V was clipped by 9 bases and J by 7 bases; unmatched bases: 5. The CDR3 here is CARTGTDEAFF. As DNA, the CDR3 is TGCGCCAGGACCGGGACAGATGAAGCTTTCTTT.

The chain joins TRBV11-2 to TRBJ2-7; D remains ambiguous. V lost 4 bases to trimming and J lost 3 bases, with 16 bases between them. Germline loops: CDR1 SGHAT, CDR2 FQNNGV. The CDR3 extends over 15 amino acids. Here the CDR3 reads CASSSQTTANYEQYF. In nucleotides, the CDR3 is TGTGCCAGCAGCTCACAAACGACGGCAAACTACGAGCAGTACTTC.

In the case of this clone: In the same sample, other DNA sequences code for this CDR3. V and J are TRBV6-5 and TRBJ2-7; D perhaps matches TRBD1 (6 bases). CDR1 and CDR2 (germline): MNHEY, SVGAGI. V lost 4 bases and J 4 bases, leaving 14 bases between the germline ends. The CDR3 covers 14 residues. The CDR3 DNA reads as TGTGCCAGCAGTTCTCCGGGACATCTGTACGAGCAGTACTTC. It codes for CASSSPGHLYEQYF.

The chain recombines TRBV9 with TRBJ1-2; D uncertain. Trimming took 0 bases from V and 1 from J, leaving 13 bases between them. The CDR3 sequence is 16 residues long. Per the germline V gene, CDR1 is SGDLS and CDR2 is YYNGEE. CDR3 region: CASSVVGNSFNYGYTF. Here the CDR3 DNA reads TGTGCCAGCAGCGTAGTCGGTAACAGCTTTAACTATGGCTACACCTTC.

The DNA of the CDR3 is TGTGCCAGCAGTCCCGGAAACTCGAGGGGGGAGACCCAGTACTTC. This encodes CASSPGNSRGETQYF. The chain recombines TRBV7-9 with TRBJ2-5; D is perhaps TRBD1 (6 bases). V was cut by 6 bases and J by 5 bases, with 19 bases left in between. CDR3 size: 15 residues. Per the germline V gene, CDR1 is SEHNR and CDR2 is FQNEAQ (reference sequence).

V and J are TRBV5-1 and TRBJ2-5, with 7 positions matching TRBD2. Trimming cost V 4 bases and J 5 bases; bases outside gene matches: 8. Germline assignment: CDR1 SGHRS and CDR2 YFSETQ. This CDR3 region has 14 residues. CDR3 protein: CASSQGLTWETQYF. The CDR3 DNA sequence: TGCGCCAGCAGCCAGGGACTAACTTGGGAGACCCAGTACTTC.

The V and J genes are TRBV13 and TRBJ2-3; D call uncertain. V was trimmed by 5 bases and J by 1 base, leaving 7 bases between them. This CDR3 spans 13 amino acids. Germline CDR1 PRHDT, CDR2 FYEKMQ (reference sequence). The CDR3 sequence is CASSPDGTDTQYF. The CDR3 region has the DNA TGTGCCAGCAGCCCGGACGGCACAGATACGCAGTATTTT.

The chain is built from TRBV11-2 and TRBJ1-3, with D perhaps TRBD1 (5 bases). Deletions cut 0 bases from V and 7 bases from J, with 10 bases between. This CDR3 is built from 14 residues. The germline V gene encodes CDR1 SGHAT and CDR2 FQNNGV. The CDR3 DNA sequence: TGTGCCAGCAGCTTAGATCTTTGGGGGAACACCATATATTTT. Amino acid sequence: CASSLDLWGNTIYF.

The rearrangement uses TRBV29-1 and TRBJ2-1, with D perhaps TRBD1 (6 bases). The germline V gene encodes CDR1 SQVTM and CDR2 ANQGSEA. V lost 2 bases to trimming and J lost 7 bases, with 18 bases between them. This CDR3 is 15 amino acids long. This CDR3 is CSVERPGTTMNEQFF. In nucleotides, the CDR3 is TGCAGCGTTGAAAGACCCGGGACAACTATGAATGAGCAGTTCTTC.